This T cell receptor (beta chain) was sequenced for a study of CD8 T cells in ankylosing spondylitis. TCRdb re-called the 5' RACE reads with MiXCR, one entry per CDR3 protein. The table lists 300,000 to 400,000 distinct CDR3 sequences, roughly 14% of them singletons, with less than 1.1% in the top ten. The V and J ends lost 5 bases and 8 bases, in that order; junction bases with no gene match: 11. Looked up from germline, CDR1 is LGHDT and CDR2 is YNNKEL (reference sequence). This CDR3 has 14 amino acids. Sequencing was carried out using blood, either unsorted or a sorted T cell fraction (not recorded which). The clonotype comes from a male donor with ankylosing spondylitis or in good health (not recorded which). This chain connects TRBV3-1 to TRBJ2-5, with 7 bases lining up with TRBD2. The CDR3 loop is CASSGPGLVSTQYF. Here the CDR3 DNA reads TGTGCCAGCAGCGGTCCCGGACTAGTCTCAACCCAGTACTTC.